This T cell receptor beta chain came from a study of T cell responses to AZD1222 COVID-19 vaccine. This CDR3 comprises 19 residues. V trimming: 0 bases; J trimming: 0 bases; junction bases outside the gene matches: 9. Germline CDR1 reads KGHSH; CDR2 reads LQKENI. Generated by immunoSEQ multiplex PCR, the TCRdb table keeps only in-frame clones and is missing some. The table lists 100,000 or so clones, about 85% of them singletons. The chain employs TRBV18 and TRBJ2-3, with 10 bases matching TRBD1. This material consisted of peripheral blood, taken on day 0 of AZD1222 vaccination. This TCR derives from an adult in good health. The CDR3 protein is CASSPPWGQGSPSTDTQYF. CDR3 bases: TGTGCCAGCTCACCACCCTGGGGACAGGGGTCCCCTAGCACAGATACGCAGTATTTT.